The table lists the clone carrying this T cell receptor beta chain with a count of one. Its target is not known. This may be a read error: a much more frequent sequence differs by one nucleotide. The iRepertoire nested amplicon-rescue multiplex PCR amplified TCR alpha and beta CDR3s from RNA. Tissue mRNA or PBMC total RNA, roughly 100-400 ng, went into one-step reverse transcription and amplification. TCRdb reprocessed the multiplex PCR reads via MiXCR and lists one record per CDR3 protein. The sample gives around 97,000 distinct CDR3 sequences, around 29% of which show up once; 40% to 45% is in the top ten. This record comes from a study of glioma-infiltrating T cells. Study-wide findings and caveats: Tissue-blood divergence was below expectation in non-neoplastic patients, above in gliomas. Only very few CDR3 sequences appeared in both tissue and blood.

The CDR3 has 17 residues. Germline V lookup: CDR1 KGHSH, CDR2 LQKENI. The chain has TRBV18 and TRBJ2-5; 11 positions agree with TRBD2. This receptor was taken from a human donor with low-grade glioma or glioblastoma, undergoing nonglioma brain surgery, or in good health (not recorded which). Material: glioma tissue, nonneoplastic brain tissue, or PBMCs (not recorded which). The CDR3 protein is CASSLIRTSGGQETRYF. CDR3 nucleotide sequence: TGTGCCAGCTCACTAATTCGAACTAGCGGGGGACAAGAGACCCGGTACTTC.